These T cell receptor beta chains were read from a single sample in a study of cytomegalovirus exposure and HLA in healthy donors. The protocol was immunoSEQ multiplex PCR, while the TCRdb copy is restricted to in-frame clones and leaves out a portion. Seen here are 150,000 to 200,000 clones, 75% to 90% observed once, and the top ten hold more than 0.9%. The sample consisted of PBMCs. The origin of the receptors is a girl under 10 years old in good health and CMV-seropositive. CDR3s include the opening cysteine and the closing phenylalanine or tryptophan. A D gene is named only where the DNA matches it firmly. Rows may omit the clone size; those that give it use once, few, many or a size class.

CDR3: CASYPGQARTEAFF
DNA: TGTGCCAGCTACCCGGGACAGGCAAGAACTGAAGCTTTCTTT
size: .
V: TRBV28
J: TRBJ1-1
D: TRBD1

CDR3: CASSLGQGTAEAFF
DNA: TGTGCCAGCAGTTTAGGTCAGGGTACGGCTGAAGCTTTCTTT
size: .
V: TRBV27
J: TRBJ1-1
D: .

CDR3: CSVDGQGNGYGYTF
DNA: TGCAGCGTTGACGGACAGGGAAATGGCTATGGCTACACCTTC
size: once
V: TRBV29-1
J: TRBJ1-2
D: TRBD1

CDR3: CAISRTGGNTIYF
DNA: TGTGCCATCAGCCGGACAGGGGGCAACACCATATATTTT
size: .
V: TRBV10-3
J: TRBJ1-3
D: TRBD1

CDR3: CASSSIYRGRYEQYF
DNA: TGCGCCAGCAGCTCGATATACAGGGGGCGGTACGAGCAGTACTTC
size: .
V: TRBV5-1
J: TRBJ2-7
D: TRBD1

CDR3: CASSITGGGEKLFF
DNA: TGTGCCAGTAGTATAACCGGAGGCGGGGAAAAACTGTTTTTT
size: .
V: TRBV19
J: TRBJ1-4
D: .

CDR3: CASSQSFGNEKLFF
DNA: TGTGCCAGCAGCCAAAGTTTCGGTAATGAAAAACTGTTTTTT
size: few
V: TRBV14
J: TRBJ1-4
D: .

CDR3: CASSPQTVSYEQYF
DNA: TGCGCCAGCAGTCCTCAAACTGTGTCCTACGAGCAGTACTTC
size: .
V: TRBV5-1
J: TRBJ2-7
D: .

CDR3: CASSVPISGSDTGELFF
DNA: TGTGCCAGCAGCGTCCCGATCAGCGGGAGTGACACCGGGGAGCTGTTTTTT
size: .
V: TRBV9
J: TRBJ2-2
D: TRBD2

CDR3: CASSQVTGQETQYF
DNA: TGCGCCAGCAGCCAAGTAACAGGGCAAGAGACCCAGTACTTC
size: few
V: TRBV4-1
J: TRBJ2-5
D: .

CDR3: CAWDRPYEQYF
DNA: TGTGCCTGGGACAGACCCTACGAGCAGTACTTC
size: .
V: TRBV30
J: TRBJ2-7
D: .

CDR3: CASSQSSLRTDSGYTF
DNA: TGCGCCAGCAGCCAATCAAGCCTAAGAACAGACAGTGGCTACACCTTC
size: .
V: TRBV4-1
J: TRBJ1-2
D: .

CDR3: CASSAAGVSLGTGELFF
DNA: TGCGCCAGCAGTGCGGCGGGAGTGTCTTTAGGTACCGGGGAGCTGTTTTTT
size: few
V: TRBV10-1
J: TRBJ2-2
D: TRBD2

CDR3: CASSSRDRLSNEQFF
DNA: TGTGCCAGCAGTTCACGGGACAGGCTATCCAATGAGCAGTTCTTC
size: .
V: TRBV6-5
J: TRBJ2-1
D: TRBD1

CDR3: CASSSGRDTQYF
DNA: TGTGCCAGCAGCAGCGGGAGGGATACGCAGTATTTT
size: few
V: TRBV28
J: TRBJ2-3
D: TRBD2

CDR3: CASIRLAGTGELFF
DNA: TGTGCCAGTATCCGACTAGCGGGCACCGGGGAGCTGTTTTTT
size: .
V: TRBV19
J: TRBJ2-2
D: TRBD2

CDR3: CAWSVLGREGSGYEQYF
DNA: TGTGCCTGGAGTGTACTAGGGCGGGAGGGATCCGGCTACGAGCAGTACTTC
size: .
V: TRBV30
J: TRBJ2-7
D: TRBD2

CDR3: CASSLTSQRYEQYF
DNA: TGTGCCAGCAGCCTTACTAGCCAACGCTACGAGCAGTACTTC
size: .
V: TRBV7-9
J: TRBJ2-7
D: .

CDR3: CASSIARALFSPGDTQYF
DNA: TGCGCCAGCAGCATCGCACGGGCACTATTCTCACCGGGGGATACGCAGTATTTT
size: .
V: TRBV4-1
J: TRBJ2-3
D: .

CDR3: CASSERLGHTDTQYF
DNA: TGTGCCAGCAGTGAGAGACTAGGGCACACAGATACGCAGTATTTT
size: .
V: TRBV6-4
J: TRBJ2-3
D: .

CDR3: CASRVRGGNQPQHF
DNA: TGTGCCAGCAGGGTCAGGGGCGGCAATCAGCCCCAGCATTTT
size: .
V: TRBV2
J: TRBJ1-5
D: .

CDR3: CASSLDTEAFF
DNA: TGTGCCAGCAGTCTAGACACTGAAGCTTTCTTT
size: .
V: TRBV28
J: TRBJ1-1
D: .

CDR3: CASSSTGGPVEAFF
DNA: TGTGCCAGCAGCTCGACAGGGGGCCCGGTTGAAGCTTTCTTT
size: .
V: TRBV5-4
J: TRBJ1-1
D: TRBD1

CDR3: CASTERGASYEQYF
DNA: TGTGCCAGCACGGAGCGGGGTGCGTCCTACGAGCAGTACTTC
size: .
V: TRBV2
J: TRBJ2-7
D: TRBD2